A selection of T cell receptor beta chains follows, all from one sample in a study of blood T cell repertoires in COVID-19. Data came from immunoSEQ multiplex PCR; TCRdb stores just in-frame clones and leaves some out. The repertoire holds 220,000 or so clones, with around 91% as singletons. The specimen sequenced was PBMCs or T cells enriched from blood (not recorded which). These receptors all stem from a woman younger than 30 in a cohort exposed to, infected with or recovered from COVID-19 (not recorded which). The CDR3 runs from the conserved cysteine through the conserved F or W. D genes are given only for firm matches. Size values are once, few and many counts, or a class for expanded clones, and some rows have none.

j_call: TRBJ1-2
d_call: .
v_call: TRBV5-1
clone_size: .
cdr3_nt: TGCGCCAGCAGCTTGGGAGGGGGCTATGGCTACACCTTC
cdr3_aa: CASSLGGGYGYTF

j_call: TRBJ2-2
d_call: .
v_call: TRBV15
clone_size: .
cdr3_nt: TGTGCCACCAGCAGAGACAGGGCCGGGGAGCTGTTTTTT
cdr3_aa: CATSRDRAGELFF

j_call: TRBJ1-2
d_call: .
v_call: TRBV28
clone_size: .
cdr3_nt: TGTGCCAGTAGTTTAGCCAGCAGTTTCGCCGGGATTTTATGGTATGGCTACACCTTC
cdr3_aa: CASSLASSFAGILWYGYTF

j_call: TRBJ2-2
d_call: .
v_call: TRBV6-4
clone_size: .
cdr3_nt: TGTGCCAGCAGTGTTAACCCATGGCCCAACATCGGGGAGCTGTTTTTT
cdr3_aa: CASSVNPWPNIGELFF

j_call: TRBJ1-5
d_call: .
v_call: TRBV30
clone_size: .
cdr3_nt: TGTGCCTGGAACCGGGGGGATAGCAATCAGCCCCAGCATTTT
cdr3_aa: CAWNRGDSNQPQHF

j_call: TRBJ1-1
d_call: .
v_call: TRBV18
clone_size: .
cdr3_nt: TGTGCCAGCTCACCGGGGGAGGGGAGCACTGAAGCTTTCTTT
cdr3_aa: CASSPGEGSTEAFF

j_call: TRBJ1-5
d_call: TRBD1
v_call: TRBV27
clone_size: .
cdr3_nt: TGTGCCAGCAGCCAGCGGGACAGGGATCAGCCCCAGCATTTT
cdr3_aa: CASSQRDRDQPQHF

j_call: TRBJ1-2
d_call: TRBD1
v_call: TRBV9
clone_size: .
cdr3_nt: TGTGCCAGCAGCGTAATGGGGACAGAGCATCGTGGCTACACCTTC
cdr3_aa: CASSVMGTEHRGYTF

j_call: TRBJ1-1
d_call: TRBD1
v_call: TRBV7-9
clone_size: .
cdr3_nt: TGTGCCAGCAGTTACCCCACAGGGGGCGCAGTCGGTGGCACTGAAGCTTTCTTT
cdr3_aa: CASSYPTGGAVGGTEAFF

j_call: TRBJ2-7
d_call: TRBD2
v_call: TRBV5-1
clone_size: .
cdr3_nt: TGCGCCAGCAGCCCCCCCCTAGCGGACTCCTACGAGCAGTACTTC
cdr3_aa: CASSPPLADSYEQYF

j_call: TRBJ2-7
d_call: .
v_call: TRBV7-8
clone_size: .
cdr3_nt: TGTGCCAGCAGCTTAGCCCAGGGGAGCGGACCGTCCTACGAGCAGTACTTC
cdr3_aa: CASSLAQGSGPSYEQYF

j_call: TRBJ1-1
d_call: .
v_call: TRBV7-3
clone_size: .
cdr3_nt: TGTGCCAGCAGCCCTGCGGGTACTGAAGCTTTCTTT
cdr3_aa: CASSPAGTEAFF

j_call: TRBJ1-4
d_call: .
v_call: TRBV5-1
clone_size: .
cdr3_nt: TGCGCCAGCAGCTTGGAGGGGAACGTAAATGAAAAACTGTTTTTT
cdr3_aa: CASSLEGNVNEKLFF

j_call: TRBJ1-5
d_call: TRBD1
v_call: TRBV7-8
clone_size: .
cdr3_nt: TGTGCCAGCAGCACAATTGGTGGGACAGGCAGCAATCAGCCCCAGCATTTT
cdr3_aa: CASSTIGGTGSNQPQHF

j_call: TRBJ2-7
d_call: .
v_call: TRBV6-1
clone_size: .
cdr3_nt: TGTGCCAGCAGTGAGGTCAGGGGTCTTTATGAGCAGTACTTC
cdr3_aa: CASSEVRGLYEQYF

j_call: TRBJ1-1
d_call: .
v_call: TRBV7-9
clone_size: .
cdr3_nt: TGTGCCAGCAGTCCCGTGGCGGGGGCTAGGATCGAAGCTTTCTTT
cdr3_aa: CASSPVAGARIEAFF

j_call: TRBJ1-1
d_call: TRBD1
v_call: TRBV6-5
clone_size: .
cdr3_nt: TGTGCCAGCAGTGACTCAGACAGGGAGCTAAGGGCTTTCTTT
cdr3_aa: CASSDSDRELRAFF

j_call: TRBJ2-3
d_call: TRBD2
v_call: TRBV6-1
clone_size: .
cdr3_nt: TGTGCCAGCAGTGAAGGACTAGCGGGAGGGCTCACGTATACGCAGTATTTT
cdr3_aa: CASSEGLAGGLTYTQYF

j_call: TRBJ2-3
d_call: .
v_call: TRBV28
clone_size: .
cdr3_nt: TGTGCCAGCAGAGGGGCGGATACGCAGTATTTT
cdr3_aa: CASRGADTQYF

j_call: TRBJ2-3
d_call: .
v_call: TRBV9
clone_size: .
cdr3_nt: TGTGCCAGCAGCGCCGAACTTCGTACAGATACGCAGTATTTT
cdr3_aa: CASSAELRTDTQYF

j_call: TRBJ1-4
d_call: .
v_call: TRBV5-1
clone_size: .
cdr3_nt: TGCGCCAGCAGCTTCAGTCGTGGCGAAAAACTGTTTTTT
cdr3_aa: CASSFSRGEKLFF

j_call: TRBJ2-5
d_call: TRBD2
v_call: TRBV20-1
clone_size: .
cdr3_nt: TGCAGTGCTAGTGCTAGCGGGGGGGCTCGGGAGACCCAGTACTTC
cdr3_aa: CSASASGGARETQYF

j_call: TRBJ1-2
d_call: .
v_call: TRBV19
clone_size: .
cdr3_nt: TGTGCCAGTAGACAGGGTACGAACTATGGCTACACCTTC
cdr3_aa: CASRQGTNYGYTF

j_call: TRBJ2-7
d_call: TRBD2
v_call: TRBV14
clone_size: once
cdr3_nt: TGTGCCAGCAGCCAGGGACTAGGCACAACCTACGAGCAGTACTTC
cdr3_aa: CASSQGLGTTYEQYF

j_call: TRBJ1-2
d_call: .
v_call: TRBV5-5
clone_size: few
cdr3_nt: TGTGCCAGCAGCCCGGACTGGAACTATGGCTACACCTTC
cdr3_aa: CASSPDWNYGYTF

j_call: TRBJ2-1
d_call: TRBD2
v_call: TRBV5-4
clone_size: .
cdr3_nt: TGTGCCAGCAGCTGGACTAGTAGTAGAAATGAGCAGTTCTTC
cdr3_aa: CASSWTSSRNEQFF

j_call: TRBJ2-7
d_call: TRBD2
v_call: TRBV2
clone_size: .
cdr3_nt: TGTGCCAGCAGGCTAGCGGGAGGGCCCTCCGAGCAGTACTTC
cdr3_aa: CASRLAGGPSEQYF

j_call: TRBJ2-5
d_call: TRBD1
v_call: TRBV5-4
clone_size: .
cdr3_nt: TGTGCCAGCACCCTTAGTGGGACAGTGGAGACCCAGTACTTC
cdr3_aa: CASTLSGTVETQYF

j_call: TRBJ2-7
d_call: .
v_call: TRBV11-2
clone_size: .
cdr3_nt: TGTGCCAGCAGCTTCGTCCCGACTAGGGGATCGGACGAGCAGTACTTC
cdr3_aa: CASSFVPTRGSDEQYF

j_call: TRBJ1-1
d_call: .
v_call: TRBV27
clone_size: .
cdr3_nt: TGTGCCAGCAGTTTATTTCCGGAGGGTGAGAACACTGAAGCTTTCTTT
cdr3_aa: CASSLFPEGENTEAFF

j_call: TRBJ2-1
d_call: .
v_call: TRBV5-1
clone_size: .
cdr3_nt: TGCGCCAGCAGCCTGCCCAGTGGTGAGCAGTTCTTC
cdr3_aa: CASSLPSGEQFF

j_call: TRBJ2-7
d_call: TRBD1
v_call: TRBV10-3
clone_size: .
cdr3_nt: TGTGCCATCAGGCCGGGACAGCTTGACGAGCAGTACTTC
cdr3_aa: CAIRPGQLDEQYF

j_call: TRBJ1-1
d_call: .
v_call: TRBV6-5
clone_size: .
cdr3_nt: TGTGCCAGCAGTTACTCGATGCCCTCGCGGACTGAAGCTTTCTTT
cdr3_aa: CASSYSMPSRTEAFF

j_call: TRBJ1-3
d_call: .
v_call: TRBV11-2
clone_size: .
cdr3_nt: TGTGCCAGCAGCCACTACTCCGGGGGAGTTCCTGGAAACACCATATATTTT
cdr3_aa: CASSHYSGGVPGNTIYF

j_call: TRBJ1-1
d_call: TRBD1
v_call: TRBV5-1
clone_size: .
cdr3_nt: TGCGCCAGCAGCTTGGGACAGGGGTCTGAAGCTTTCTTT
cdr3_aa: CASSLGQGSEAFF

j_call: TRBJ1-2
d_call: TRBD1
v_call: TRBV5-5
clone_size: .
cdr3_nt: TGTGCCAGCAGCTTGGACCACGGACAGGGAAGTGATGGCTACACCTTC
cdr3_aa: CASSLDHGQGSDGYTF

j_call: TRBJ2-1
d_call: .
v_call: TRBV11-3
clone_size: .
cdr3_nt: TGTGCCAGCAGCCCCTCACTTTTCTACAATGAGCAGTTCTTC
cdr3_aa: CASSPSLFYNEQFF

j_call: TRBJ1-3
d_call: .
v_call: TRBV6-5
clone_size: .
cdr3_nt: TGTGCCAGCAGTTACGAGGGAGCTGGAAACACCATATATTTT
cdr3_aa: CASSYEGAGNTIYF

j_call: TRBJ1-4
d_call: TRBD1
v_call: TRBV7-2
clone_size: .
cdr3_nt: TGTGCCAGCAGCATCCGACAGGGCGGCCGGGGTGAAAAACTGTTTTTT
cdr3_aa: CASSIRQGGRGEKLFF

j_call: TRBJ1-1
d_call: .
v_call: TRBV13
clone_size: .
cdr3_nt: TGTGCCAGCAGGGACTCTTACGTCAAGAACACTGAAGCTTTCTTT
cdr3_aa: CASRDSYVKNTEAFF

j_call: TRBJ1-3
d_call: TRBD1
v_call: TRBV28
clone_size: .
cdr3_nt: TGTGCCAGCACTTGGGGACAGGGAGGGGGCACCATATATTTT
cdr3_aa: CASTWGQGGGTIYF

j_call: TRBJ2-7
d_call: .
v_call: TRBV11-1
clone_size: .
cdr3_nt: TGTGCCAGCAGCCAAGTGGGGCACGAGCAGTACTTC
cdr3_aa: CASSQVGHEQYF

j_call: TRBJ1-1
d_call: .
v_call: TRBV28
clone_size: .
cdr3_nt: TGTGCCAGCAGTGGGGGGGACGATGAAGCTTTCTTT
cdr3_aa: CASSGGDDEAFF

j_call: TRBJ2-1
d_call: .
v_call: TRBV19
clone_size: .
cdr3_nt: TGTGCCAGTAGTACCGGGACTCTTGAGCAGTTCTTC
cdr3_aa: CASSTGTLEQFF

j_call: TRBJ1-4
d_call: .
v_call: TRBV5-5
clone_size: .
cdr3_nt: TGTGCCAGCAGCCCCGGGGAAGTCGATGAAAAACTGTTTTTT
cdr3_aa: CASSPGEVDEKLFF

j_call: TRBJ2-7
d_call: .
v_call: TRBV5-6
clone_size: .
cdr3_nt: TGTGCCAGCAGCTTGGGTGTCGTCAGGGTCACCTACGAGCAGTACTTC
cdr3_aa: CASSLGVVRVTYEQYF

j_call: TRBJ1-1
d_call: .
v_call: TRBV15
clone_size: .
cdr3_nt: TGTGCCACCCAACAACAGGGGAACACTGAAGCTTTCTTT
cdr3_aa: CATQQQGNTEAFF

j_call: TRBJ1-1
d_call: .
v_call: TRBV9
clone_size: .
cdr3_nt: TGTGCCAGCAGCGTCGGGGGGTCCACTGAAGCTTTCTTT
cdr3_aa: CASSVGGSTEAFF

j_call: TRBJ1-1
d_call: TRBD1
v_call: TRBV19
clone_size: .
cdr3_nt: TGTGCCAGTATTAATCAGGGGGGACCGGGGGTTGAAGCTTTCTTT
cdr3_aa: CASINQGGPGVEAFF